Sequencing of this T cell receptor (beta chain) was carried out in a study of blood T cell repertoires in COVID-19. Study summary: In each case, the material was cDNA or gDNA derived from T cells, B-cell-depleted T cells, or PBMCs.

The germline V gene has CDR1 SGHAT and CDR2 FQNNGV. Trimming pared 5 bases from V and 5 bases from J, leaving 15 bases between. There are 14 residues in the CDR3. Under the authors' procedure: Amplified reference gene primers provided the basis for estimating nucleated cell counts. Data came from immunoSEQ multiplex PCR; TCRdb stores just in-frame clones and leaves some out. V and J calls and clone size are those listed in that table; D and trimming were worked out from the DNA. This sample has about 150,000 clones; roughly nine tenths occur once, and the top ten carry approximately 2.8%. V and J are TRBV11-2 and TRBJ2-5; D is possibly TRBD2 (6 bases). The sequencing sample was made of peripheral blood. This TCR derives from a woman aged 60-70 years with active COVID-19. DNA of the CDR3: TGTGCCAGCAGCGCGGGACTTCAGAGGGAGACCCAGTACTTC. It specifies CASSAGLQRETQYF.